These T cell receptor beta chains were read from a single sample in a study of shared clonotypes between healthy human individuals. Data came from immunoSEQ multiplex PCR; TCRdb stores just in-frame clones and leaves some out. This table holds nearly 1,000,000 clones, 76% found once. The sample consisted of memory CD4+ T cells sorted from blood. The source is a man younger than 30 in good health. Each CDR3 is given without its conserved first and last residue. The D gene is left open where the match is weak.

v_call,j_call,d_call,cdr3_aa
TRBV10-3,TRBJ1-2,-,AISATTGVYGYT
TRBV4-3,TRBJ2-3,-,ASSQASGLTDTQY
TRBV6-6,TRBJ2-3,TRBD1,ASSQGGSVTDTQY
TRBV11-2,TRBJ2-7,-,ASSSGINGYEQY
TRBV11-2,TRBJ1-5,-,ASSLAQNQPQH
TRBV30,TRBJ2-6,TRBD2,AWSARTSGRRLSGANVLT
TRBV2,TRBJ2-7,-,ASRGGYSYEQY
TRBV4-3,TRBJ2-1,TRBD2,ASSQDVAGGVIEQF
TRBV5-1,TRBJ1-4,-,ASSPLGASNEKLF
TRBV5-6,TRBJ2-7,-,ASSSPSYEQY
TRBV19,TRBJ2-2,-,ASSIAGTRNTGELF
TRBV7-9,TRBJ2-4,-,ASSLDQGIQY